Below are 14 T cell receptor beta chains sequenced from a single sample in a study of identical twins. TCRdb itself ran the 5' RACE reads through MiXCR, one entry per CDR3 protein. The sample has approximately 1.8 million distinct CDR3 sequences; under 35% are singletons. The sequenced material came from cord blood. The receptors stem from a newborn girl in good health.

This clonotype has a handful of counts. The gene calls are TRBV5-1 and TRBJ2-6; the D gene is possibly TRBD2 (8 bases). This CDR3 spans 18 amino acids. V shed 2 bases and J shed 0 bases, with 15 bases lying between them. CDR1 SGHRS and CDR2 YFSETQ come from the germline V gene. The CDR3 DNA reads as TGCGCCAGCAGCTTTCGTAGCGGGGACAGCTCTGGGGCCAACGTCCTGACTTTC. This translates into CASSFRSGDSSGANVLTF.

The chain employs TRBV24-1 and TRBJ1-5; 8 bases are shared with TRBD1. This CDR3 is 14 amino acids long. The ends lost 9 bases at V and 2 bases at J; junction bases unmatched: 5. Germline V lookup: CDR1 KGHDR, CDR2 SFDVKD. CDR3 amino acids: CATSPGQGNQPQHF. The CDR3 DNA reads TGTGCCACCTCTCCGGGACAGGGCAATCAGCCCCAGCATTTT.

V is TRBV6-5 and J is TRBJ1-6; 7 bases are shared with TRBD1. Germline V gives CDR1 MNHEY, CDR2 SVGAGI. The CDR3 runs to 16 residues. J lost 6 bases, V lost 6 bases, and 11 bases had no gene match. The CDR3: CASRSYPGQINSPLHF. CDR3 bases: TGTGCCAGCAGGTCTTATCCGGGACAGATTAATTCACCCCTCCACTTT.

This clonotype was found a few times. J is TRBJ1-5 and V is TRBV27, with 7 bases fitting TRBD1. The CDR3 contains 15 residues. The germline CDR1 and CDR2 sequences are MNHEY and SMNVEV (reference sequence). With 6 bases clipped from V and 7 bases from J, the junction kept 12 bases outside the gene matches. CDR3 protein: CASSPQGLVRQPQHF. CDR3 bases: TGTGCCAGCAGCCCACAGGGGTTGGTGCGCCAGCCCCAGCATTTT.

The chain links TRBV7-9 to TRBJ2-7; D is possibly TRBD1 (5 bases). The CDR3 loop spans 15 amino acids. The V end was cut by 5 bases, the J end by 0 bases, with 14 bases between. Germline assignment: CDR1 SEHNR and CDR2 FQNEAQ (reference sequence). The chain's CDR3 is CASSTRQSPSYEQYF. As DNA, the CDR3 is TGTGCCAGCAGCACCCGACAGTCTCCCTCCTACGAGCAGTACTTC.

V usage is TRBV27 and J usage is TRBJ2-5, with D uncertain. Trimming stripped 2 bases from V and 3 bases from J, with 10 bases between. Germline V gene data show CDR1 as MNHEY and CDR2 as SMNVEV (reference sequence). CDR3 length equals 14 residues. For the CDR3, the DNA is TGTGCCAGCAGTTTAGCCACTGGGGAAGAGACCCAGTACTTC. Its protein is CASSLATGEETQYF.

This chain uses TRBV5-4 with TRBJ2-3; D possibly corresponds to TRBD1 (5 bases). The CDR3 consists of 16 residues. The germline V gene has CDR1 SGHNT and CDR2 YYREEE (reference sequence). V lost 0 bases, J lost 3 bases, and 14 bases lay in between. CDR3 region: CASSLGPDKGTDTQYF. The DNA for the CDR3 is TGTGCCAGCAGCTTGGGGCCGGACAAGGGGACAGATACGCAGTATTTT.

The chain joins TRBV19 to TRBJ2-4; D possibly corresponds to TRBD1 (5 bases). The V end lost 3 bases, the J end lost 0 bases, and 12 bases lay between the germline ends. The CDR3 is made up of 16 amino acids. CDR1 and CDR2 (germline): LNHDA, SQIVND (reference sequence). CDR3 in amino acids: CASSIQGDIAKNIQYF. The CDR3 coding sequence is TGTGCCAGTAGTATCCAGGGCGATATAGCCAAAAACATTCAGTACTTC.

The rearrangement joins TRBV7-9 to TRBJ1-4; D perhaps matches TRBD1 (5 bases). V dropped 1 base and J dropped 8 bases, with 14 bases sitting between them. Germline-derived CDR1 and CDR2 are SEHNR and FQNEAQ (reference sequence). This CDR3 has 15 amino acids. The chain's CDR3 is CASSLGGAEGEKLFF. DNA of the CDR3: TGTGCCAGCAGCTTAGGAGGGGCCGAGGGGGAAAAACTGTTTTTT.

The count of this clonotype is one. The chain carries TRBV12-3 or TRBV12-4 and TRBJ2-2, with 13 bases that match TRBD2. The V gene end was trimmed by 3 bases and the J gene end by 5 bases; junction bases not matched to a gene: 9. The CDR3 is made up of 18 amino acids. The DNA for the CDR3 is TGTGCCAGCAGTTTCTCATCGGGACTAGCGGGGCGGACCGGGGAGCTGTTTTTT. Its protein product is CASSFSSGLAGRTGELFF.

The sample holds a few counts of this clonotype. This chain uses TRBV4-2 with TRBJ2-3; 7 nucleotides match TRBD2. V lost 1 base and J lost 4; bases outside the gene matches: 11. The CDR3 covers 17 residues. Germline CDR1 and CDR2: LGHNA and YNFKEQ. The CDR3 sequence: CASSQGAGDSYADTQYF. The CDR3 DNA reads as TGTGCCAGCAGCCAAGGGGCGGGGGACTCCTATGCAGATACGCAGTATTTT.

This clonotype was seen a few times. The rearrangement joins TRBV6-5 to TRBJ1-1; no clear D gene. V dropped 2 bases and J dropped 1 base, with 11 bases sitting between them. Germline values: CDR1 MNHEY, CDR2 SVGAGI. The CDR3 totals 15 residues. The chain's CDR3 is CASSYARGKNTEAFF. The CDR3 nucleotides read TGTGCCAGCAGTTACGCCCGGGGAAAGAACACTGAAGCTTTCTTT.

This clonotype came up a few times. This chain connects TRBV6-2 or TRBV6-3 to TRBJ2-7, with a weak D call TRBD1 (8 bases). Germline-derived CDR1 and CDR2 are MNHEY and SVGEGT. V was cut by 6 bases and J by 4 bases, with 19 bases left in between. The CDR3 is 15 residues long. The CDR3 loop reads CASSYGGTGLYEQYF. The DNA for the CDR3 is TGTGCCAGCAGCTACGGGGGGACAGGCCTTTACGAGCAGTACTTC.

This clonotype was seen more than once but under ten times. This sequence joins TRBV6-1 and TRBJ1-5, with D perhaps TRBD1 (5 bases). V lost 2 bases, J lost 5 bases, and 19 bases lay in between. There are 17 residues in the CDR3. The germline V gene has CDR1 MNHNS and CDR2 SASEGT. The CDR3 reads CASSELFWGRVDQPQHF. CDR3 nucleotides: TGTGCCAGCAGTGAATTATTTTGGGGCAGGGTTGATCAGCCCCAGCATTTT.